What follows are 10 T cell receptor beta chains derived from one specimen sequenced in a study of cytomegalovirus exposure and HLA in healthy donors. This PCR relied on a set of 60 Vbeta primers and 13 Jbeta primers. Assay used: immunoSEQ multiplex PCR; TCRdb lists only in-frame clones, some missing. The sample holds 180,000 or so clones, under 85% seen once. Sample: PBMCs. The receptors were gathered from a male donor in good health and CMV-seronegative.

The chain carries TRBV7-3 and TRBJ2-7, with unresolved D. Deletions cut 2 bases from V and 5 bases from J, with 10 bases between. The CDR3 has 13 residues. Looked up from germline, CDR1 is SGHTA and CDR2 is FQGTGA. The CDR3 DNA is TGTGCCAGCAGCTTAGGGCTGGGCAACGAGCAGTACTTC. Translated, it gives CASSLGLGNEQYF. Complete variable domain (other parts from reference TRBV7-3 and TRBJ2-7): GAGVSQTPSNKVTEKGKYVELRCDPISGHTALYWYRQSLGQGPEFLIYFQGTGAADDSGLPNDRFFAVRPEGSVSTLKIQRTERGDSAVYLCASSLGLGNEQYFGPGTRLTVT.

V usage is TRBV6-6 and J usage is TRBJ2-7; D gene ambiguous. Trimming took off 7 bases at V and 0 bases at J, with 13 bases between the two ends. This CDR3 contains 14 residues. Germline V gene lookup returns CDR1 MNHNY and CDR2 SVGAGI (reference sequence). CDR3 sequence: CASTPRQPSYEQYF. The CDR3 DNA reads as TGTGCCAGCACCCCTAGGCAACCCTCCTACGAGCAGTACTTC.

The chain is built from TRBV5-4 and TRBJ2-3; 9 bases match TRBD2. V was clipped by 3 bases and J by 0 bases; unmatched bases: 11. The CDR3 is made up of 18 amino acids. Germline CDR1 and CDR2: SGHNT and YYREEE (reference sequence). The CDR3 DNA reads as TGTGCCAGCAGCTCAGAAGCGGGGGGCACCATTAGCACAGATACGCAGTATTTT. Protein product: CASSSEAGGTISTDTQYF.

This sequence joins TRBV6-1 and TRBJ1-1; D is uncertain. This CDR3 contains 13 residues. Germline CDR1 and CDR2: MNHNS and SASEGT. The V end lost 1 base, the J end lost 7 bases, and 10 bases lay between the germline ends. As DNA, the CDR3 is TGTGCCAGCAGTGAAGGGAGAACGCTTGAAGCTTTCTTT. This sequence encodes CASSEGRTLEAFF.

V and J are TRBV19 and TRBJ1-1; tentatively, D is TRBD1 (6 bases). V lost 6 bases and J 1 base, leaving 12 bases between the germline ends. Germline V gene sequence: CDR1 LNHDA, CDR2 SQIVND (reference sequence). CDR3 length: 14 residues. The DNA of the CDR3 is TGTGCCAGTAGCTTACAGGGTAAGAACACTGAAGCTTTCTTT. Its translation: CASSLQGKNTEAFF.

This clone was seen more than once but under ten times. The V gene is TRBV2, the J gene TRBJ2-1; no firm D call. V lost 8 bases to trimming and J lost 8 bases, with 10 bases between them. The CDR3 has 11 amino acids. Per germline, CDR1 SNHLY and CDR2 FYNNEI. The CDR3 nucleotides read TGTGCCAGCGTATTAGTGGATGAGCAGTTCTTC. This translates into CASVLVDEQFF.

The chain uses TRBV9 and TRBJ1-2; D ambiguous. CDR1 SGDLS and CDR2 YYNGEE come from the germline V gene. This CDR3 is 12 amino acids long. V dropped 4 bases and J dropped 8 bases, with 12 bases sitting between them. The chain's CDR3 is CASSPLGSGYTF. In DNA form, the CDR3 reads TGTGCCAGCAGCCCTTTGGGCTCGGGCTACACCTTC.

The chain carries TRBV5-6 and TRBJ1-6; D is unresolved. In germline, CDR1 is SGHDT, CDR2 YYEEEE. Trimming removed 0 bases from V and 0 bases from J, with 7 bases in between. The CDR3 covers 16 residues. CDR3 bases: TGTGCCAGCAGCTTGGCCGTGAGCTCCTATAATTCACCCCTCCACTTT. It specifies CASSLAVSSYNSPLHF.

The table lists this clone with a few counts. The CDR3 DNA is TGTGCCAGCAGCTTAGCTCGGTACAATGAGCAGTTCTTC. This gives the protein CASSLARYNEQFF. The chain employs TRBV11-2 and TRBJ2-1, with D unclear. Deletions cut 1 base from V and 4 bases from J, with 5 bases between. The germline gives CDR1 SGHAT, CDR2 FQNNGV. The CDR3 sequence is 13 residues long.

The chain couples TRBV25-1 to TRBJ2-3, with TRBD1 identical over 7 bases. In germline, CDR1 is MGHDK, CDR2 SYGVNS. The ends lost 7 bases at V and 0 bases at J; junction bases unmatched: 4. The CDR3 loop spans 14 amino acids. CDR3 loop: CASKGALSTDTQYF. The CDR3 DNA is TGTGCCAGCAAGGGGGCGCTTAGCACAGATACGCAGTATTTT.